This TCR beta chain appears in the sequencing data of a study of blood T cell repertoires in COVID-19. Study context: From T cells, B-cell-depleted T cells, or PBMCs came the material, which was cDNA or gDNA.

In the study's own analysis: Nucleated cell number was recorded as an estimate derived from reference gene primer amplification. Sequenced by immunoSEQ multiplex PCR; TCRdb stores in-frame clones only, minus some. V and J calls and clone size follow that table, whereas D and trimming were derived from the DNA. There are around 220,000 clones in the sample; around 87% occur only once, and roughly 10% lies in the top ten. Enrollment of patients from Seattle took place during active infection, with longitudinal follow-up. The receptor was isolated from a woman between 50 and 59 years old with COVID-19, enrolled during active disease. Sequencing was carried out using peripheral blood.

The CDR3 region has the DNA TGTGCCACCAGCTATCAAAGTGAAGCTTTCTTT. It encodes CATSYQSEAFF. The V and J genes are TRBV24-1 and TRBJ1-1; D gene unclear. This CDR3 is 11 amino acids long. Trimming shortened V by 7 bases and J by 7 bases, and 9 bases separated the two germline ends. The germline CDR1 and CDR2 sequences are KGHDR and SFDVKD.